This T cell receptor (beta chain) is drawn from a study of radiation and T cells in renal cell carcinoma. The CDR3 consists of 14 residues. J gave up 2 bases and V 4 bases, and 3 bases lay outside the gene matches. CDR1 SGHTA and CDR2 FQGNSA come from the germline V gene. This table comes from immunoSEQ multiplex PCR, and its TCRdb copy is limited to in-frame clones, with some not included. The data show more than 120,000 clones, about 86% seen once. The sample's time point: blood 4 weeks post-SBRT, at nephrectomy. Noted treatment: 15 Gy SBRT to primary tumor, nephrectomy 4 weeks later. The rearrangement uses TRBV7-2 and TRBJ2-3, with 7 bases matching TRBD2. This specimen was blood, taken from a patient whose treatment included radiotherapy and nephrectomy. The source is a woman in her fifties or sixties with renal cell carcinoma. The CDR3 DNA sequence: TGTGCCAGCAGCTCACTAGCGAACACAGATACGCAGTATTTT. Its translation: CASSSLANTDTQYF.